The 29 T cell receptor beta chains given below trace back to one sample, sequenced in a study of CXCR3-negative and CXCR3-positive naive CD8 T cells. Their specific antigens are unknown. 5' RACE with UMI labels generated the TRB cDNA libraries. One entry per CDR3 protein, without DNA, is what TCRdb gives after re-calling the 5' RACE reads. The data include 120,000 to 150,000 distinct CDR3 sequences; the top ten clones carry roughly 0.28%. General study findings and limits: CXCR3-positive naive cells had TRB CDR3s that were more hydrophobic than CXCR3-negative naive cells had.

The specimen was naive CXCR3+ CD8+ T cells from blood. Stated subset: CD45RO-CCR7+CD27+CD95- naive CD8+ T cells expressing CXCR3 (TNR3+). These receptors came from a human donor in good health. Some clones in this sample may be carry-over from other donors' samples.

The rearrangement uses TRBV2 and TRBJ2-7; TCRdb returns TRBD1, unconfirmable since there is no DNA. The CDR3 loop spans 14 amino acids. Germline V gene sequence: CDR1 SNHLY, CDR2 FYNNEI. This chain's CDR3 is CASSEKTVTYQQYF.

This chain joins TRBV19 and TRBJ2-7; TCRdb's D call, TRBD2, is unchecked because there is no DNA. Germline CDR1 is LNHDA and CDR2 is SQIVND (reference sequence). This CDR3 region has 14 residues. The CDR3 reads CASSIGLAGVEQYF.

The rearrangement joins TRBV6-1 to TRBJ2-7; TCRdb indicates TRBD1, and absent DNA this call remains unverified. In germline, CDR1 is MNHNS, CDR2 SASEGT. The CDR3 totals 14 residues. CDR3 amino acids: CASDPGGDLYEQYF.

The chain joins TRBV29-1 to TRBJ1-2; TCRdb gives TRBD1 as the D gene, but with no DNA this cannot be confirmed. CDR3 length: 12 amino acids. From germline, CDR1 is SQVTM and CDR2 ANQGSEA. The CDR3 is CSAPGQVGGYTF.

The chain employs TRBV6-2 or TRBV6-3 and TRBJ2-7. Germline CDR1 MNHEY, CDR2 SVGEGT. The CDR3 consists of 11 residues. The chain's CDR3 is CASRSASEQYF.

The chain is built from TRBV6-2 or TRBV6-3 and TRBJ2-1. This CDR3 contains 14 residues. CDR1 and CDR2 from the germline V gene are MNHEY and SVGEGT. CDR3 loop: CASSYSSFTTEQLF.

This chain joins TRBV5-1 and TRBJ2-3; TCRdb reports TRBD1, a call that lacks DNA to check it against. The CDR3 runs to 15 residues. Germline CDR1 reads SGHRS; CDR2 reads YFSETQ. CDR3 loop: CASSELQGDWDTQYF.

The J gene is TRBJ2-5, the V gene TRBV29-1; TCRdb proposes TRBD1, but this gene call is untestable without DNA. CDR1 SQVTM and CDR2 ANQGSEA come from the germline V gene. The CDR3 runs to 14 residues. CDR3 protein: CSVEWGDRIETQYF. Looking up the rest from reference TRBV29-1 and TRBJ2-5 gives the full variable domain: SAVISQKPSRDICQRGTSLTIQCQVDSQVTMMFWYRQQPGQSLTLIATANQGSEATYESGFVIDKFPISRPNLTFSTLTVSNMSPEDSSIYLCSVEWGDRIETQYFGPGTRLLVL.

V gene TRBV29-1 combines with J gene TRBJ2-2; the TCRdb D gene call, TRBD1, has no DNA to confirm it. Germline-derived CDR1 and CDR2 are SQVTM and ANQGSEA. CDR3 length: 13 amino acids. CDR3 sequence: CSVWTGRIGELFF.

The V and J genes are TRBV7-9 and TRBJ2-3; checking the TCRdb D call of TRBD1 is not possible without DNA. CDR1 and CDR2 from the germline V gene are SEHNR and FQNEAQ (reference sequence). The CDR3 has 14 amino acids. The CDR3 protein is CASSQGQPADTQYF.

The chain has TRBV7-3 and TRBJ1-1. The CDR3 consists of 11 residues. CDR1 and CDR2 (germline): SGHTA, FQGTGA. Here the CDR3 reads CASSQDGEAFF. Using reference TRBV7-3 and TRBJ1-1 for the parts outside the CDR3, the full variable domain is GAGVSQTPSNKVTEKGKYVELRCDPISGHTALYWYRQSLGQGPEFLIYFQGTGAADDSGLPNDRFFAVRPEGSVSTLKIQRTERGDSAVYLCASSQDGEAFFGQGTRLTVV.

This chain joins TRBV9 and TRBJ1-1. CDR1 and CDR2 from the germline V gene are SGDLS and YYNGEE. There are 12 residues in the CDR3. This CDR3 reads CASSEGNTEAFF. Filled out from reference TRBV9 and TRBJ1-1, the complete variable domain reads DSGVTQTPKHLITATGQRVTLRCSPRSGDLSVYWYQQSLDQGLQFLIQYYNGEERAKGNILERFSAQQFPDLHSELNLSSLELGDSALYFCASSEGNTEAFFGQGTRLTVV.

The chain employs TRBV29-1 and TRBJ2-2; TCRdb gives TRBD2 as the D gene, but with no DNA this cannot be confirmed. This CDR3 region has 16 residues. Germline CDR1 reads SQVTM; CDR2 reads ANQGSEA. The CDR3 region is CSIVAGTTANTGELFF.

The chain joins TRBV6-5 to TRBJ2-7; TCRdb lists TRBD1, though no DNA is available to test this call. In germline, CDR1 is MNHEY, CDR2 SVGAGI. This CDR3 contains 15 residues. CDR3 residues: CASSYPGTGYYEQYF.

The chain has TRBV7-8 and TRBJ2-2; no DNA is available, so the TRBD1 call from TCRdb remains unchecked. The CDR3 spans 14 residues. Germline values: CDR1 SGHVS, CDR2 FQNEAQ. CDR3: CASSLSPGTGELFF.

The V gene is TRBV28, the J gene TRBJ1-5; the TCRdb D gene call, TRBD1, has no DNA to confirm it. CDR1 and CDR2 from the germline V gene are MDHEN and SYDVKM. CDR3 length: 14 residues. The CDR3 sequence is CASNLGQGFQPQHF.

This chain connects TRBV7-2 to TRBJ2-1; TCRdb's D gene call, TRBD2, goes unchecked for lack of DNA. CDR1 and CDR2 from the germline V gene are SGHTA and FQGNSA. This CDR3 is built from 12 residues. This CDR3 is CASSGTLWAPFF. Full variable domain (outside the CDR3, taken from reference TRBV7-2 and TRBJ2-1): GAGVSQSPSNKVTEKGKDVELRCDPISGHTALYWYRQSLGQGLEFLIYFQGNSAPDKSGLPSDRFSAERTGGSVSTLTIQRTQQEDSAVYLCASSGTLWAPFFGPGTRLTVL.

The gene calls are TRBV25-1 and TRBJ1-1; absent DNA, TCRdb's TRBD1 call cannot be checked. The CDR3 covers 15 residues. Germline V gene lookup returns CDR1 MGHDK and CDR2 SYGVNS. CDR3 sequence: CASSGLDSLNTEAFF.

The chain combines TRBV7-9 with TRBJ2-3. Germline-derived CDR1 and CDR2 are SEHNR and FQNEAQ (reference sequence). The CDR3 is made up of 12 amino acids. CDR3: CASSFITDTQYF.

V usage is TRBV6-5 and J usage is TRBJ2-2; TCRdb outputs TRBD2, but without DNA this stays unchecked. Germline lookup yields CDR1 MNHEY and CDR2 SVGAGI. CDR3 length: 15 amino acids. The CDR3 reads CASREGLGMTGELFF.

This chain uses TRBV6-6 with TRBJ2-3; TCRdb selects TRBD2, and the lack of DNA leaves this call unchecked. Per the germline V gene, CDR1 is MNHNY and CDR2 is SVGAGI (reference sequence). This CDR3 spans 17 amino acids. The CDR3 region is CASSYSGGPTSTDTQYF.

Here the CDR3 reads CASNTPGTAYEQYF. The chain is built from TRBV6-6 and TRBJ2-7. In germline, CDR1 is MNHNY, CDR2 SVGAGI (reference sequence). The CDR3 runs to 14 residues.

The chain uses TRBV3-1 and TRBJ2-7. From germline, CDR1 is LGHDT and CDR2 YNNKEL (reference sequence). This CDR3 spans 16 amino acids. CDR3 protein: CASSQDLTTWSYEQYF.

The chain recombines TRBV20-1 with TRBJ2-1; TCRdb's D gene call, TRBD2, goes unchecked for lack of DNA. The CDR3 runs to 16 residues. Germline-derived CDR1 and CDR2 are DFQATT and SNEGSKA (reference sequence). CDR3 region: CSATPGTSGGYNEQFF.

The V call is TRBV19, the J call TRBJ1-2; TCRdb names TRBD1, which stays unverified in the absence of DNA. The CDR3 contains 15 residues. Germline V CDR1 and CDR2: LNHDA, SQIVND (reference sequence). Here the CDR3 reads CASRNTDRGLNGYTF.

This CDR3 is CASSVYGGPYEQYF. The chain employs TRBV6-1 and TRBJ2-7. Germline V gives CDR1 MNHNS, CDR2 SASEGT. CDR3 length: 14 residues.

This chain links TRBV12-3 or TRBV12-4 with TRBJ1-1. CDR3 length: 13 residues. CDR3 loop: CASSFALNTEAFF.

The CDR3 loop is CASKKGVPAGNEQFF. The chain uses TRBV21-1 and TRBJ2-1; no DNA is available, so the TRBD2 call from TCRdb remains unchecked. TRBV21-1 counts as a pseudogene. CDR3 length: 15 residues.

This rearrangement joins TRBV4-1 to TRBJ2-3; TCRdb reports TRBD2, a call that lacks DNA to check it against. The CDR3 loop spans 15 amino acids. Germline loops: CDR1 MGHRA, CDR2 YSYEKL. CDR3 sequence: CASSQGAGSMDTQYF.